The rows below give T cell receptor beta chains drawn from one sample of a study of blood T cells in healthy people across ages. In TCRdb, the 5' RACE reads were re-called with MiXCR into one record per CDR3 protein. The sample includes 750,000 to 950,000 distinct CDR3 sequences, roughly 29% of them seen just once. The sample was also linked to a second study, of T cells of mothers and their children.

What was sequenced was blood. The receptor source for this set is a woman aged 40 to 55 in good health. The CDR3 runs from the conserved cysteine through the conserved F or W. A D gene is named only where the DNA matches it firmly. Clone size appears in some rows only: once, few, many, or a class for an expanded clone.

d_call	v_call	j_call	clone_size	cdr3_nt	cdr3_aa
NA	TRBV27	TRBJ1-4	NA	TGTGCCAGCGTAGAGGGGACTAATGAAAAACTGTTTTTT	CASVEGTNEKLFF
NA	TRBV6-5	TRBJ2-1	few	TGTGCCAGCAGTTACGGATACTACTACAATGAGCAGTTCTTC	CASSYGYYYNEQFF
NA	TRBV5-1	TRBJ2-7	many	TGCGCCAGCAGCTTGGGAGGCAGATCTTTTTCGGGACCAACCTACGAGCAGTACTTC	CASSLGGRSFSGPTYEQYF
TRBD2	TRBV30	TRBJ2-1	NA	TGTGCCTGGGCGGGGGGCCTGTGGAATGAGCAGTTCTTC	CAWAGGLWNEQFF
TRBD1	TRBV27	TRBJ1-2	NA	TGTGCCAGCAGTCCCCTCGGGACAGGGTCCTATGGCTACACCTTC	CASSPLGTGSYGYTF
NA	TRBV9	TRBJ2-3	many	TGTGCCAGCAGCGAGGAGGGGGGCGACACAGATACGCAGTATTTT	CASSEEGGDTDTQYF
TRBD1	TRBV11-2	TRBJ1-1	few	TGTGCCAGCAGCTATCACAGGGGGTATGACACTGAAGCTTTCTTT	CASSYHRGYDTEAFF
NA	TRBV14	TRBJ2-5	NA	TGTGCCAGCAGCCCCCAGGACTACACCAGTCCGTACTTC	CASSPQDYTSPYF
TRBD1	TRBV7-9	TRBJ1-4	few	TGTGCCAGCAGCTCCGGGACAGGGGACGGAAAACTGTTTTTT	CASSSGTGDGKLFF
NA	TRBV4-1	TRBJ1-3	NA	TGCGCCAGCAGCCAAGATCCTCGTGGCAGGACCTCTGGAAACACCATATATTTT	CASSQDPRGRTSGNTIYF
NA	TRBV18	TRBJ2-1	NA	TGTGCCAGCTCATCCACTCTTTCGAGCTCCTACAATGAGCAGTTCTTC	CASSSTLSSSYNEQFF
NA	TRBV2	TRBJ2-2	few	TGTGCCAGCAGTCCGCGAGGTGTATTCGACACCGGGGAGCTGTTTTTT	CASSPRGVFDTGELFF
TRBD1	TRBV6-2/TRBV6-3	TRBJ1-6	NA	TGTGCCAGCAGGGCCTTTGGACAGGACAATTCACCCCTCCACTTT	CASRAFGQDNSPLHF
NA	TRBV12-3/TRBV12-4	TRBJ1-5	NA	TGTGCCAGCAGTACCCGGGACGGCGGGAGTCAGCCCCAGCATTTT	CASSTRDGGSQPQHF
TRBD2	TRBV29-1	TRBJ2-3	many	TGCAGCGTTGAAGTGACTAGCGCAGATACGCAGTATTTT	CSVEVTSADTQYF
NA	TRBV5-6	TRBJ1-1	NA	TGTGCCAGCAGCCCCACCGGAGGTGAGACTGAAGCTTTCTTT	CASSPTGGETEAFF
NA	TRBV12-3/TRBV12-4	TRBJ2-5	few	TGTGCCAGCAGTTTAAACAGGATGGAGTCCCAGTACTTC	CASSLNRMESQYF
TRBD2	TRBV6-1	TRBJ2-7	many	TGTGCCAGCGTACGAGCGGGGGACCCATCGGACTCCTACGAGCAGTACTTC	CASVRAGDPSDSYEQYF
TRBD1	TRBV19	TRBJ2-7	few	TGTGCCAGTAGTATTGTCCAGGGGGACTACGAGCAGTACTTC	CASSIVQGDYEQYF
NA	TRBV14	TRBJ1-4	NA	TGTGCCAGCAGCCAAGAGTTACAGGGATTCGGACTGTTTTTT	CASSQELQGFGLFF
TRBD2	TRBV7-2	TRBJ2-7	NA	TGTGCCAGCAGCCCCCTGGGGACTAGCGGGGGGGCCTCTAGCGAGCAGTACTTC	CASSPLGTSGGASSEQYF
TRBD1	TRBV9	TRBJ1-1	few	TGTGCCAGCAGCGTCGACCCAGGGGGGGGGACTGAAGCTTTCTTT	CASSVDPGGGTEAFF
TRBD1	TRBV29-1	TRBJ2-2	NA	TGCAGCGTTGCATCCGGGACAGACAGGTACACCGGGGAGCTGTTTTTT	CSVASGTDRYTGELFF
TRBD1	TRBV6-6	TRBJ2-7	many	TGTGCCAGCAGTCGACCCGACAGGGCTGACGAGCAGTACTTC	CASSRPDRADEQYF
NA	TRBV6-2/TRBV6-3	TRBJ2-3	NA	TGTGCCAGCGGTCAGAAGGTAGATACGCAGTATTTT	CASGQKVDTQYF
NA	TRBV20-1	TRBJ2-1	NA	TGCAGTGCTGGCCGGCGCTCCTACAATGAGCAGTTCTTC	CSAGRRSYNEQFF
TRBD1	TRBV6-1	TRBJ2-2	NA	TGTGCCAGCAGTGATAGAAGCAGGGGGCTGAACACCGGGGAGCTGTTTTTT	CASSDRSRGLNTGELFF
TRBD2	TRBV11-2	TRBJ2-2	few	TGTGCCAGCAGTCGAGGACTAGCGGGGGGCTACCGGGGCGGGGAGCTGTTTTTT	CASSRGLAGGYRGGELFF
TRBD1	TRBV20-1	TRBJ2-7	many	TGCAGTGCTAGAGCCTACGAGGGACAGGATAGGGAGCAGTACTTC	CSARAYEGQDREQYF
NA	TRBV6-1	TRBJ2-3	many	TGTGCCAGCAGTGAACTACAGGGCGGGAGAGATACGCAGTATTTT	CASSELQGGRDTQYF
NA	TRBV6-6	TRBJ2-1	many	TGTGCCAGCAAGGATGTGAGGACTCCCGACAATGAGCAGTTCTTC	CASKDVRTPDNEQFF
NA	TRBV7-9	TRBJ1-2	few	TGTGCCAGCAGCGCCCTCGGGGGGCACGGTGGCTACACCTTC	CASSALGGHGGYTF
NA	TRBV27	TRBJ1-2	NA	TGTGCCAGCAGTTTAAGTTTAGGGGGGGGTGGCTACACCTTC	CASSLSLGGGGYTF
NA	TRBV12-3/TRBV12-4	TRBJ1-2	NA	TGTGCCAGCAGTTTGCGGTGGGGGGCGGACTATGGCTACACCTTC	CASSLRWGADYGYTF
NA	TRBV2	TRBJ1-2	NA	TGTGCCAGCGTAATGGAGGGTGGCTACACCTTC	CASVMEGGYTF
NA	TRBV13	TRBJ2-3	NA	TGTGCCAGCAGCTGCAGGGATGAGGATACGCAGTATTTT	CASSCRDEDTQYF
TRBD1	TRBV7-3	TRBJ1-1	NA	TGTGCCAGCAGCTTAGGGACAGACACTGAAGCTTTCTTT	CASSLGTDTEAFF
NA	TRBV20-1	TRBJ1-4	few	TGCAGTGCTAGAGATGTGTTGCAGGCGAATAATGAAAAACTGTTTTTT	CSARDVLQANNEKLFF
NA	TRBV7-2	TRBJ2-7	few	TGTGCCAGCAGCTCTACATGGCCCTACGAGCAGTACTTC	CASSSTWPYEQYF
NA	TRBV5-1	TRBJ1-4	NA	TGCGCCAGCAGCCAAAGGACGGGAGAACGAGAAGAACTGTTTTTT	CASSQRTGEREELFF
NA	TRBV20-1	TRBJ2-7	many	TGCAGTGCTAGGTGGGACCCCTACGAGCAGTACTTC	CSARWDPYEQYF
NA	TRBV29-1	TRBJ2-7	many	TGCAGCGTTGTCACAGGCTATTACTACGAGCAGTACTTC	CSVVTGYYYEQYF
TRBD1	TRBV7-8	TRBJ1-2	few	TGTGCCAGCAGCCTTCGACAGGGGTTTGATGGCTACACCTTC	CASSLRQGFDGYTF
NA	TRBV20-1	TRBJ1-2	few	TGCAGTGCTAGAGATGAGAAGGACTATGGCTACACCTTC	CSARDEKDYGYTF
TRBD2	TRBV10-3	TRBJ2-5	few	TGTGCCATCAGTAGACCTACTAGCGGGGGGACCCAAGAGACCCAGTACTTC	CAISRPTSGGTQETQYF
NA	TRBV7-9	TRBJ2-3	few	TGTGCCAGCCAAGGGGGAGGAGATACGCAGTATTTT	CASQGGGDTQYF
TRBD2	TRBV11-2	TRBJ2-1	few	TGTGCCAGCAGCTCCCTTAGCGGGGGACACAATGAGCAGTTCTTC	CASSSLSGGHNEQFF
TRBD2	TRBV3-1	TRBJ2-1	few	TGTGCCAGCAGCCAAGATCGTGGGACTAGCGGGGGGTACTACAATGAGCAGTTCTTC	CASSQDRGTSGGYYNEQFF
TRBD2	TRBV12-3/TRBV12-4	TRBJ2-3	many	TGTGCCACCGGAGCGGGGGGACCCACAGATACGCAGTATTTT	CATGAGGPTDTQYF
NA	TRBV28	TRBJ2-7	many	TGTGCCAGCAGTCGTATAGGGGGGAGCTCCTACGAGCAGTACTTC	CASSRIGGSSYEQYF
NA	TRBV27	TRBJ2-3	NA	TGTGCCAGCAAACCCGGGACGTTAACAGATACGCAGTATTTT	CASKPGTLTDTQYF
TRBD1	TRBV6-2/TRBV6-3	TRBJ2-3	few	TGTGCCAGCAGTGAGGACAGGGCCACAGATACGCAGTATTTT	CASSEDRATDTQYF
TRBD2	TRBV4-1	TRBJ2-7	few	TGCGCCAGCAGCCAAGATTTTGCGGGGGGCTACAAGCAGTACTTC	CASSQDFAGGYKQYF
TRBD1	TRBV2	TRBJ2-7	NA	TGTGCCGGGACAGGAAGCTCCTACGAGCTGTACTTC	CAGTGSSYELYF
NA	TRBV15	TRBJ1-1	many	TGTGCCACCAGCAGACAGGGGAATACAAACACTGAAGCTTTCTTT	CATSRQGNTNTEAFF
NA	TRBV28	TRBJ2-3	NA	TGTGCCAGCAGTCCGCGGACGGGCCACTCCACAGATACGCAGTATTTT	CASSPRTGHSTDTQYF